This passage covers 27 T cell receptor beta chains from one sample sequenced in a study of Graves' ophthalmopathy and Graves' hyperthyroidism. As the template, RNA transcripts were used to amplify TCR beta CDR3 regions. RT-PCR was first run with HTBI primers, then multiplex PCR in a second round. From the multiplex PCR reads, TCRdb called clonotypes with MiXCR, one entry per CDR3 protein. The sample comprises a few hundred thousand distinct CDR3 sequences, approximately 37% of which are singletons, and about 4% rests with the top ten. The specimen sequenced was peripheral blood or thyroid tissue (not recorded which). The origin of the receptors is an adult man with Graves' hyperthyroidism.

V gene TRBV5-4 combines with J gene TRBJ1-2; no definite D call. In germline, CDR1 is SGHNT, CDR2 YYREEE (reference sequence). The CDR3 covers 15 residues. Between the trimmed V and J ends, which lost 2 bases and 0 bases, there was a span of 11 bases. This CDR3 reads CASSFGERANYGYTF. The CDR3 DNA follows: TGTGCCAGCAGCTTTGGGGAAAGGGCTAACTATGGCTACACCTTC.

This clonotype appeared a single time. One junction end does not reproduce the germline sequence, and a read error may be involved. V usage is TRBV29-1 and J usage is TRBJ1-4; D possibly corresponds to TRBD1 (5 bases). Germline V CDR1 and CDR2: SQVTM, ANQGSEA. This CDR3 spans 15 amino acids. For the CDR3, the DNA is TGCAGCGTTGACGAGGGCGGGGGGTACAATGAAAAACTGTTCTTT. Translation gives CSVDEGGGYNEKLFF.

Only one count was recorded for this clonotype. This chain connects TRBV14 to TRBJ2-5, with a possible D match to TRBD2 (6 bases). The J call is doubtful: the DNA matches TRBJ2-1 better. This CDR3 region has 16 residues. CDR1 SGHDN and CDR2 FVKESK come from the germline V gene. CDR3: CASSQVAGSRYNEQFF. CDR3 nucleotide sequence: TGTGCCAGCAGCCAAGTTGCCGGGAGTCGGTACAATGAGCAGTTCTTC.

In this sample, this clonotype turned up a few times. The chain recombines TRBV10-3 with TRBJ2-3; 9 positions match TRBD2. The trim removed 6 bases at V and 2 bases at J, leaving 6 bases unmatched. From germline, CDR1 is ENHRY and CDR2 SYGVKD. This CDR3 is 15 amino acids long. CDR3 sequence reads: CAIRGVAGVTDTQYF. The CDR3 bases are TGTGCCATCAGGGGTGTAGCGGGGGTCACAGATACGCAGTATTTT.

This clonotype was counted between two and nine times. The V call is TRBV7-9, the J call TRBJ2-7; 9 positions agree with TRBD1. The CDR3 has 16 residues. V shed 9 bases, J shed 3 bases, and the junction held 15 bases outside the gene matches. CDR1 and CDR2 (germline): SEHNR, FQNEAQ (reference sequence). The DNA for the CDR3 is TGTGCCAGTAGTCCTTCCACCGGGACAGGGTTCTACGAGCAGTACTTC. Its protein product is CASSPSTGTGFYEQYF.

The chain links TRBV10-3 to TRBJ2-7; 7 bases line up with TRBD1. The CDR3 extends over 12 amino acids. Germline lookup yields CDR1 ENHRY and CDR2 SYGVKD. CDR3: CAPDRSSYEQYF. CDR3 DNA: TGTGCTCCGGACAGGAGCTCCTACGAGCAGTACTTC.

This clonotype was seen a handful of times. The chain carries TRBV11-2 and TRBJ2-5; 13 nucleotides match TRBD2. The V gene end was trimmed by 1 base and the J gene end by 5 bases; junction bases not matched to a gene: 7. This CDR3 has 17 amino acids. The germline CDR1 and CDR2 sequences are SGHAT and FQNNGV. The CDR3 spells CASSLGLAGGGGETQYF. For the CDR3, the DNA is TGTGCCAGCAGCTTAGGACTAGCGGGAGGAGGAGGCGAGACCCAGTACTTC.

There are many counts of this clonotype. CDR3 nucleotide sequence: TGCAGTGCTACCGGGGCAGGGGGGGCAGAGACCCAGTACTTC. Its protein is CSATGAGGAETQYF. This chain links TRBV20-1 with TRBJ2-5, with D perhaps matching TRBD1 or TRBD2 (7 bases each). CDR1 and CDR2 (germline): DFQATT, SNEGSKA (reference sequence). V gave up 4 bases and J gave up 4 bases, with 16 bases separating them. This CDR3 spans 14 amino acids.

A word on this clonotype: Possible read error: a much larger clone is one base away. The chain links TRBV5-1 to TRBJ1-1; 7 bases match TRBD1. Germline V gene sequence: CDR1 SGHRS, CDR2 YFSETQ. The CDR3 contains 16 residues. V dropped 7 bases and J dropped 1; count of bases not matched to a gene: 13. The CDR3 bases are TGCGCCAGCGGCTGGATAACGACAGGGTCGAACACTGAAGCTTTCTTT. Amino acids: CASGWITTGSNTEAFF.

V is TRBV19 and J is TRBJ1-1; D is unclear. The CDR3 spans 11 residues. Germline V CDR1 and CDR2: LNHDA, SQIVND (reference sequence). V gave up 7 bases and J gave up 7 bases, with 10 bases separating them. The chain's CDR3 is CASTDPFEAFF. The CDR3 DNA sequence: TGTGCCAGTACCGACCCCTTTGAAGCTTTCTTT.

The J gene is TRBJ1-6, the V gene TRBV10-1; D gene unclear. Trimming left V 8 bases short and J 3 bases short, with 2 bases between. From germline, CDR1 is WNHNN and CDR2 SYGVQD (reference sequence). The CDR3 spans 11 residues. The CDR3 DNA reads as TGCGCCAGCCGCTATAATTCACCCCTCCACTTT. Protein: CASRYNSPLHF.

The chain has TRBV20-1 and TRBJ2-7, with 11 bases fitting TRBD2. The CDR3 runs to 14 residues. Germline loops: CDR1 DFQATT, CDR2 SNEGSKA (reference sequence). Trimming cost V 5 bases and J 5 bases; bases outside gene matches: 8. The chain's CDR3 is CSAGSGRAGDEQYF. The DNA of the CDR3 is TGCAGTGCTGGTAGCGGGAGGGCAGGAGACGAGCAGTACTTC.

The chain combines TRBV5-1 with TRBJ1-3, with D possibly being TRBD1 (6 bases). CDR1 and CDR2 from the germline V gene are SGHRS and YFSETQ. The CDR3 loop spans 15 amino acids. Trimming took off 1 base at V and 4 bases at J, with 12 bases between the two ends. The CDR3 DNA reads as TGCGCCAGCAGCTTGACAGGGATGGGGGGAAACACCATATATTTT. Protein: CASSLTGMGGNTIYF.

This clonotype was detected ten times or more. This chain connects TRBV19 to TRBJ1-4; 9 bases line up with TRBD1. Germline CDR1 and CDR2: LNHDA and SQIVND (reference sequence). J gave up 4 bases and V 5 bases, and 5 bases lay outside the gene matches. The CDR3 spans 15 residues. The CDR3 DNA sequence: TGTGCCAGTAGTGACCTGGGACAGGGTAATGAAAAACTGTTTTTT. Protein product: CASSDLGQGNEKLFF.

This clonotype was found many times. The genes are TRBV19 and TRBJ1-2; D is unclear. CDR3 length: 13 amino acids. The germline gives CDR1 LNHDA, CDR2 SQIVND (reference sequence). V lost 3 bases and J 5 bases, leaving 10 bases between the germline ends. CDR3 in DNA: TGTGCCAGTAGTATCGGTTTGCAGTATGGCTACACCTTC. It is translated as CASSIGLQYGYTF.

This clonotype was detected ten times or more. This chain joins TRBV24-1 and TRBJ2-5; D is undetermined. Looked up from germline, CDR1 is KGHDR and CDR2 is SFDVKD. V dropped 2 bases and J dropped 0 bases, with 0 bases sitting between them. CDR3 size: 12 residues. CDR3 coding DNA: TGTGCCACCAGTGATTACCAAGAGACCCAGTACTTC. Its translation: CATSDYQETQYF.

This clonotype appeared many times. The V and J genes are TRBV6-5 and TRBJ2-7; TRBD2 is a possible D gene (5 bases). Germline V lookup: CDR1 MNHEY, CDR2 SVGAGI. V was shortened by 2 bases and J by 6 bases, with 5 bases between the two germline ends. The CDR3 covers 11 residues. The chain's CDR3 is CASSYGSEQYF. CDR3 DNA sequence: TGTGCCAGCAGTTACGGGAGCGAGCAGTACTTC.

The J gene is TRBJ2-1, the V gene TRBV5-1, with a possible D match to TRBD2 (6 bases). The germline CDR1 and CDR2 sequences are SGHRS and YFSETQ. V was cut by 0 bases and J by 0 bases, with 7 bases left in between. This CDR3 contains 15 residues. CDR3 nucleotides: TGCGCCAGCAGCTTGGTCGGGAGCTCCTACAATGAGCAGTTCTTC. Translating it yields CASSLVGSSYNEQFF.

This clonotype was detected a few times. A much larger clonotype is one base distant, so this may be a read error. V gene TRBV6-5 combines with J gene TRBJ1-1, with D possibly matching TRBD1 (6 bases). The CDR3 consists of 14 residues. Germline CDR1 and CDR2: MNHEY and SVGAGI. The V end lost 7 bases, the J end lost 1 base, and 13 bases lay between the germline ends. CDR3 residues: CASIKQGGNTEAFF. The CDR3 DNA reads TGTGCCAGCATAAAACAGGGAGGGAACACTGAAGCTTTCTTT.

This clonotype was picked up many times. The V call is TRBV2, the J call TRBJ1-5, with a weak D call TRBD1 (5 bases). The CDR3 sequence is 14 residues long. Trimming left V 4 bases short and J 6 bases short, with 13 bases between. Germline V gives CDR1 SNHLY, CDR2 FYNNEI. The CDR3 nucleotides read TGTGCCAGCAGTGTTGGAGGGGCCAGTCAGCCCCAGCATTTT. It yields the protein CASSVGGASQPQHF.

This clonotype was counted many times. V gene TRBV6-5 combines with J gene TRBJ2-7, with TRBD1 matching 7 bases. The trim removed 8 bases at V and 0 bases at J, leaving 7 bases unmatched. The CDR3 is 14 amino acids. From germline, CDR1 is MNHEY and CDR2 SVGAGI. CDR3 residues: CASGVTGSSYEQYF. CDR3 nucleotide sequence: TGTGCCAGCGGGGTGACAGGGAGCTCCTACGAGCAGTACTTC.

This clonotype was detected a few times. The J gene is TRBJ2-5, the V gene TRBV27, with TRBD2 as a possible D gene (5 bases). The length of the CDR3 is 16 residues. Germline V gene lookup returns CDR1 MNHEY and CDR2 SMNVEV (reference sequence). With 5 bases removed from V and 2 bases from J, the gap between germline ends came to 18 bases. The CDR3 DNA reads as TGTGCCAGCAGTCATTTCCGACCCGGGGAACAAGAGACCCAGTACTTC. It is translated as CASSHFRPGEQETQYF.

V gene TRBV2 combines with J gene TRBJ2-7; D is unresolved. Deletions cut 8 bases from V and 2 bases from J, with 13 bases between. The CDR3 has 13 residues. Germline CDR1 reads SNHLY; CDR2 reads FYNNEI. CDR3 nucleotides: TGTGCCAGCTGTGTAAATACCGCCTACGAGCAGTACTTC. Translated: CASCVNTAYEQYF.

This clonotype showed up many times. At one end the junction does not follow the germline gene, possibly because of a read error. J is TRBJ2-2 and V is TRBV6-1; a possible D gene is TRBD1 (5 bases). Germline assignment: CDR1 MNHNS and CDR2 SASEGT. The CDR3 has 14 amino acids. The DNA for the CDR3 is TGTGCCAGCAGTGAAGACCCAAACACCAGGGAACTGTTTTTT. As protein: CASSEDPNTRELFF.

This chain links TRBV5-1 with TRBJ2-7, with D perhaps matching TRBD2 (5 bases). V dropped 4 bases and J dropped 2 bases, with 16 bases sitting between them. The CDR3 runs to 15 residues. Germline CDR1 is SGHRS and CDR2 is YFSETQ. The CDR3 spells CASSVVSGTTYEQYF. In DNA form, the CDR3 reads TGCGCCAGCAGCGTGGTCAGCGGCACCACCTACGAGCAGTACTTC. Filled out from reference TRBV5-1 and TRBJ2-7, the complete variable domain reads KAGVTQTPRYLIKTRGQQVTLSCSPISGHRSVSWYQQTPGQGLQFLFEYFSETQRNKGNFPGRFSGRQFSNSRSEMNVSTLELGDSALYLCASSVVSGTTYEQYFGPGTRLTVT.

The chain links TRBV5-1 to TRBJ1-1, with D hard to call. Per the germline V gene, CDR1 is SGHRS and CDR2 is YFSETQ. V shed 4 bases and J shed 1 base, with 8 bases lying between them. The CDR3 runs to 13 residues. The CDR3 region has the DNA TGCGCCAGCAGCCCGTTACAGAACACTGAAGCTTTCTTT. Translated, it gives CASSPLQNTEAFF.

This clonotype appeared a single time. Likely a read error: the CDR3 ends without its conserved phenylalanine or tryptophan. As DNA, the CDR3 is TGTGCCAGCAGCTTAATTCCGGACAATGAGCAGTACCTC. Residues: CASSLIPDNEQYL. The chain couples TRBV7-6 to TRBJ2-7; weak D call: TRBD1 (5 bases). V was clipped by 2 bases and J by 7 bases, with 12 bases between them. Germline values: CDR1 SGHVS, CDR2 FNYEAQ. This CDR3 is built from 13 residues.